These T cell receptor beta chains were read from a single sample in a study of shared clonotypes between healthy human individuals. Assay used: immunoSEQ multiplex PCR; TCRdb lists only in-frame clones, some missing. The sample shows about 450,000 clones, 79% of them seen only once. The specimen was PBMCs. Source of these receptors: a woman aged 40-49 years in good health. Some clones in this sample may be carry-over from other donors' samples. CDR3s leave out the opening cysteine and the closing phenylalanine or tryptophan. Size is stated for part of the rows, as once, few or many counts, or as a class when the clone is expanded.

CDR3 protein: ASSRAGINEKLF
J gene: TRBJ1-4
V gene: TRBV7-9
clone size: .

CDR3 protein: ASSPQGADYNEQF
J gene: TRBJ2-1
V gene: TRBV11-2
clone size: .

CDR3 protein: ASSTGTENSPLH
J gene: TRBJ1-6
V gene: TRBV5-1
clone size: .

CDR3 protein: ASSQLSSPYEQY
J gene: TRBJ2-7
V gene: TRBV14
clone size: .

CDR3 protein: ASSLHSGSGNTIY
J gene: TRBJ1-3
V gene: TRBV27
clone size: .

CDR3 protein: ASSGNEKLF
J gene: TRBJ1-4
V gene: TRBV7-8
clone size: few

CDR3 protein: ASKGGWYTEAF
J gene: TRBJ1-1
V gene: TRBV19
clone size: .

CDR3 protein: ASSPGTGNQPQH
J gene: TRBJ1-5
V gene: TRBV5-1
clone size: .

CDR3 protein: ASSSRRNTEAF
J gene: TRBJ1-1
V gene: TRBV5-1
clone size: .

CDR3 protein: AWSRRRDTEAF
J gene: TRBJ1-1
V gene: TRBV30
clone size: few

CDR3 protein: ASSRGTMNTGELF
J gene: TRBJ2-2
V gene: TRBV5-4
clone size: .

CDR3 protein: ASKKQGNPPGYT
J gene: TRBJ1-2
V gene: TRBV19
clone size: .

CDR3 protein: ASSSKRANNEQF
J gene: TRBJ2-1
V gene: TRBV7-3
clone size: few

CDR3 protein: ASSQDLQTDYEQY
J gene: TRBJ2-7
V gene: TRBV4-2
clone size: .

CDR3 protein: ASSLVAGNEQF
J gene: TRBJ2-1
V gene: TRBV7-7
clone size: once

CDR3 protein: ASSSTLSGHQPQH
J gene: TRBJ1-5
V gene: TRBV7-2
clone size: few

CDR3 protein: ASSARQGGIQETQY
J gene: TRBJ2-5
V gene: TRBV9
clone size: once

CDR3 protein: ASSVRDREQF
J gene: TRBJ2-1
V gene: TRBV9
clone size: .

CDR3 protein: ASNLGYRGTREAKNIQY
J gene: TRBJ2-4
V gene: TRBV28
clone size: .

CDR3 protein: ASSLELSSTNEKLF
J gene: TRBJ1-4
V gene: TRBV11-2
clone size: .

CDR3 protein: ASSPPGATDTQY
J gene: TRBJ2-3
V gene: TRBV6-6
clone size: .

CDR3 protein: ASSFSGNYGYT
J gene: TRBJ1-2
V gene: TRBV5-8
clone size: .

CDR3 protein: ASSLQQYEQY
J gene: TRBJ2-7
V gene: TRBV7-9
clone size: .

CDR3 protein: ASSFGRTYEQY
J gene: TRBJ2-7
V gene: TRBV5-6
clone size: .

CDR3 protein: ASSQWNRGRSEQY
J gene: TRBJ2-7
V gene: TRBV4-1
clone size: few

CDR3 protein: ASSLEGQPQH
J gene: TRBJ1-5
V gene: TRBV7-3
clone size: .

CDR3 protein: ASSHLGQGNTGELF
J gene: TRBJ2-2
V gene: TRBV14
clone size: .

CDR3 protein: ATRTVSYEQY
J gene: TRBJ2-7
V gene: TRBV6-1
clone size: .

CDR3 protein: AWSPSPGARYYEQY
J gene: TRBJ2-7
V gene: TRBV30
clone size: .

CDR3 protein: ASSLGTSGYYEQY
J gene: TRBJ2-7
V gene: TRBV5-1
clone size: .

CDR3 protein: ASSDSGTSGNSEQF
J gene: TRBJ2-1
V gene: TRBV6-4
clone size: many

CDR3 protein: ASSPVAGDEAF
J gene: TRBJ1-1
V gene: TRBV7-3
clone size: .

CDR3 protein: ASSEAQGDSEQF
J gene: TRBJ2-1
V gene: TRBV2
clone size: .

CDR3 protein: ASSGTSNTDTQY
J gene: TRBJ2-3
V gene: TRBV10-1
clone size: once

CDR3 protein: ASSREALTEAF
J gene: TRBJ1-1
V gene: TRBV10-2
clone size: .

CDR3 protein: ASSPPTPDSYEQY
J gene: TRBJ2-7
V gene: TRBV28
clone size: .

CDR3 protein: ASSLQDRISYNEQF
J gene: TRBJ2-1
V gene: TRBV7-6
clone size: .

CDR3 protein: ASSPGGATQETQY
J gene: TRBJ2-5
V gene: TRBV11-3
clone size: .

CDR3 protein: AWSVQRGGELF
J gene: TRBJ2-2
V gene: TRBV30
clone size: .

CDR3 protein: AISESRSGRALNEQF
J gene: TRBJ2-1
V gene: TRBV10-3
clone size: .

CDR3 protein: ASSLEVGVRDEQF
J gene: TRBJ2-1
V gene: TRBV5-1
clone size: .

CDR3 protein: ASSPGLAGVADTQY
J gene: TRBJ2-3
V gene: TRBV7-9
clone size: .

CDR3 protein: ASSLGTSGRSETQY
J gene: TRBJ2-5
V gene: TRBV7-9
clone size: .

CDR3 protein: ASSESTTNTGELF
J gene: TRBJ2-2
V gene: TRBV2
clone size: .

CDR3 protein: SVPGASDEQY
J gene: TRBJ2-7
V gene: TRBV29-1
clone size: .

CDR3 protein: ASSPMDRDEQY
J gene: TRBJ2-7
V gene: TRBV28
clone size: .

CDR3 protein: ASTPPGSSTYEQY
J gene: TRBJ2-7
V gene: TRBV19
clone size: .

CDR3 protein: ASSITGTNYGYT
J gene: TRBJ1-2
V gene: TRBV19
clone size: .

CDR3 protein: ASTPFGRGGQPQH
J gene: TRBJ1-5
V gene: TRBV27
clone size: .

CDR3 protein: ASSSPHQQGGNTIY
J gene: TRBJ1-3
V gene: TRBV28
clone size: many

CDR3 protein: ASSSGLLQY
J gene: TRBJ2-7
V gene: TRBV11-2
clone size: few

CDR3 protein: ASSSLSKGYEQY
J gene: TRBJ2-7
V gene: TRBV18
clone size: .